The 5 T cell receptor beta chains in this list originate from one sample, sequenced in a study of blood T cell repertoires in COVID-19 (dated by TCRdb to 2020 to 2022). Libraries were constructed by the immunoSEQ multiplex PCR assay. TCRdb limited this immuneACCESS table to in-frame rearrangements with V and J called. A share of clones is missing; checked studies link under half to unresolved V genes, and the rest is unexplained. For this sample there are 190,000 or so clones; 65% to 85% appear just once. The top ten clonotypes cover 2.5% to 3% of the sample. Specimen: peripheral blood. Every receptor here comes from a man aged 50 to 59 with active or convalescent COVID-19.

This clone has a single count. The V and J genes are TRBV20-1 and TRBJ1-6; TRBD1 agrees at 7 bases. Germline lookup yields CDR1 DFQATT and CDR2 SNEGSKA (reference sequence). The CDR3 loop spans 13 amino acids. Germline trimming cut 7 bases from V and 7 bases from J; bases unmatched to any gene: 7. Here the CDR3 DNA reads TGCAGTGGTAGTAGGGGGCAAAATTCACCCCTCCACTTT. The encoded protein is CSGSRGQNSPLHF.

This clone occurred once. The rearrangement uses TRBV28 and TRBJ2-2; a possible D gene is TRBD1 (6 bases). From germline, CDR1 is MDHEN and CDR2 SYDVKM. The V end lost 6 bases, the J end lost 5 bases, and 10 bases lay between the germline ends. The CDR3 covers 13 residues. For the CDR3, the DNA is TGTGCCAGCAGCCGGACAGAAACCGGGGAGCTGTTTTTT. Residues: CASSRTETGELFF.

For the CDR3, the DNA is TGCGCCAGCAGCTTGGTCTTTCGGGGTGTGAACACAGATACGCAGTATTTT. It encodes CASSLVFRGVNTDTQYF. This chain uses TRBV5-1 with TRBJ2-3; D possibly corresponds to TRBD2 (5 bases). Trimming stripped 0 bases from V and 2 bases from J, with 16 bases between. The CDR3 is 17 amino acids. CDR1 and CDR2 (germline): SGHRS, YFSETQ. The complete variable domain, with remaining parts taken from reference TRBV5-1 and TRBJ2-3, reads KAGVTQTPRYLIKTRGQQVTLSCSPISGHRSVSWYQQTPGQGLQFLFEYFSETQRNKGNFPGRFSGRQFSNSRSEMNVSTLELGDSALYLCASSLVFRGVNTDTQYFGPGTRLTVL.

This sequence joins TRBV6-5 and TRBJ1-1; D is possibly TRBD1 (5 bases). Germline V gene data show CDR1 as MNHEY and CDR2 as SVGAGI. This CDR3 spans 12 amino acids. With 11 bases removed from V and 2 bases from J, the gap between germline ends came to 12 bases. The CDR3 sequence is CAGRTGNTEAFF. The CDR3 DNA follows: TGTGCCGGCCGAACAGGAAACACTGAAGCTTTCTTT.

This rearrangement joins TRBV3-1 (or the pseudogene TRBV3-2) to TRBJ2-1; TRBD1 matches 9 bases. Germline CDR1 is LGHDT and CDR2 is YNNKEL (reference sequence). J was trimmed by 8 bases and V by 4 bases; bases with no gene match: 9. The CDR3 spans 15 residues. As DNA, the CDR3 is TGTGCCAGCAGCCCTAGGGACAGGGTCTTCCATGAGCAGTTCTTC. It yields the protein CASSPRDRVFHEQFF.